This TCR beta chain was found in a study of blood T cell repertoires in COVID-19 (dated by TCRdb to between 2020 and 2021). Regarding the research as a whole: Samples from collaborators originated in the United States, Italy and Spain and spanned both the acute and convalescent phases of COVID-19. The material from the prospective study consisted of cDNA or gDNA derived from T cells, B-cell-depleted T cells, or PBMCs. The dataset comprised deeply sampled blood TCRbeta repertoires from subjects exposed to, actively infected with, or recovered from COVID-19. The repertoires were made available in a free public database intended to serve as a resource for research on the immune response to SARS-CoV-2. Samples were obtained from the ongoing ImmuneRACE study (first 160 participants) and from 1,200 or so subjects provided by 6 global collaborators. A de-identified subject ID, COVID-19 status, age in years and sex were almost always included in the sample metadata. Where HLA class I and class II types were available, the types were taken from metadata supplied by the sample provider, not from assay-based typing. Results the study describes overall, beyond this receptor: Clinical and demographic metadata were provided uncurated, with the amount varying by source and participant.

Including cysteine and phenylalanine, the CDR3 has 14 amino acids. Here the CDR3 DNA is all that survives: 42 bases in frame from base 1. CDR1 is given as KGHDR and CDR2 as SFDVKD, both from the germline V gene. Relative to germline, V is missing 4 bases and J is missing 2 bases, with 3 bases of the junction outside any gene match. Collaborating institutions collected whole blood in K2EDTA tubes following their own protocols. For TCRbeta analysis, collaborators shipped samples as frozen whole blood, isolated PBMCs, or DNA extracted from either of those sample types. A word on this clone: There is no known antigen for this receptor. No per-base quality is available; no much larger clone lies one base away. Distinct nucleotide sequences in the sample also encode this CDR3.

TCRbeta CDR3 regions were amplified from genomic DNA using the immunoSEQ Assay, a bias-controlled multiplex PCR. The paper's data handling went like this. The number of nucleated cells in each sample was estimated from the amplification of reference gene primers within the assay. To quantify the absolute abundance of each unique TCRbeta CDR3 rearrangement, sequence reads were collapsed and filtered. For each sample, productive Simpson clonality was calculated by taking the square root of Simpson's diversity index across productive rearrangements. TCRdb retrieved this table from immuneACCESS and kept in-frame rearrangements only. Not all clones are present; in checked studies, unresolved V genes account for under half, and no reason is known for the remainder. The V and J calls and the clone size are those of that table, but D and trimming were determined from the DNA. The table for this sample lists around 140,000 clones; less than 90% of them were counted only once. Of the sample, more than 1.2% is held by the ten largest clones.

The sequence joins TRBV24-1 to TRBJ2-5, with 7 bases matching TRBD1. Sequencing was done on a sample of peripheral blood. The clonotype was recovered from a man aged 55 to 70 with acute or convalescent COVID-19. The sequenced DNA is TGTGCCACCAGTGACCCGGGACAGCAAGAGACCCAGTACTTC. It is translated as CATSDPGQQETQYF.